This T cell receptor (beta chain) was profiled in a study of T cells after posttransplantation cyclophosphamide. The CDR3 consists of 16 residues. Germline V CDR1 and CDR2: SGHDN, FVKESK. V lost 4 bases and J lost 2; bases outside the gene matches: 10. This clone was observed many times. Its antigen remains unidentified. The table came from immunoSEQ multiplex PCR; TCRdb's copy has only in-frame clones and leaves some out. The sample includes some 12,000 clones, none of them occurring once. A marrow graft followed busulfan-fludarabine conditioning, with cyclophosphamide on days +3 and +4. General study points: TRB clonality was highly associated with recipient CMV seropositivity and reactivation. TRB overlap between skin or GI tissue T cells and blood was limited. Later blood repertoires were often dominated by clones from the donor CD8+ memory compartment.

Sequencing used PBMCs, obtained after allogeneic stem cell transplant with posttransplant cyclophosphamide. The receptor was isolated from a female patient aged 40 to 55 who received an allogeneic stem cell transplant from a related donor, was CMV-positive, and had acute GVHD only. The T cells may come from the graft donor. The gene calls are TRBV14 and TRBJ2-5; 7 bases align to TRBD2. This CDR3 is CASSPDGRQEQETQYF. In DNA form, the CDR3 reads TGTGCCAGCAGCCCCGACGGGAGGCAGGAACAAGAGACCCAGTACTTC.